The following is a T cell receptor (beta chain) sequence with its context. What it binds is unknown. Data came from immunoSEQ multiplex PCR; TCRdb stores just in-frame clones and leaves some out. The sample includes 2 million to 2.5 million clones, around 96% of them seen just once. Naive CD8 isolation took CD45RO-negative cells positively selected for CCR7 and excluded terminally differentiated effector memory CD45RA+ cells. This entry comes from a study of shared clonotypes between healthy human individuals. Study context: Each donor had three CD4 naive, three CD4 memory, two CD8 naive and one CD8 memory plate. Study observations and caveats: It was observed that 5% to 6.5% of naive CD4 clonotypes were shared across a few donors.

The CDR3 totals 14 residues. Germline lookup yields CDR1 GTSNPN and CDR2 SVGIG (reference sequence). Trimming removed 3 bases from V and 4 bases from J; junction bases left unmatched: 7. V and J are TRBV30 and TRBJ2-7; 9 bases match TRBD2. Sequencing input: naive CD8+ T cells sorted from blood. This TCR was sampled from a man between 18 and 35 years old in good health. The CDR3 region has the DNA TGTGCCTGGAGACTAGCGGGCGGCCTTTACGAGCAGTACTTC. This codes for CAWRLAGGLYEQYF.